This note documents a single T cell receptor beta chain sequence. How the authors handled the data: From reference gene primer amplification, estimates of nucleated cell counts were derived. The method was immunoSEQ multiplex PCR; TCRdb's version includes in-frame clones alone and lacks a portion of them. That table supplies the V and J calls and clone size; D and trimming were determined from the DNA. The data show 250,000 to 350,000 clones, with 89% seen just once and approximately 12% held by the top ten. These data belong to a study of blood T cell repertoires in COVID-19. The germline V gene has CDR1 SGHAT and CDR2 FQNNGV. Trimming pared 1 base from V and 4 bases from J, leaving 19 bases between. CDR3 length equals 17 residues.

The chain is built from TRBV11-2 and TRBJ1-2, with a possible D match to TRBD1 (5 bases). The clonotype was recovered from a woman aged 60 to 75 with acute or convalescent COVID-19. Material for sequencing was peripheral blood. The CDR3 DNA is TGTGCCAGCAGCTTAGGTAGGGGCCCCAGGAACCTCTATGGCTACACCTTC. It encodes CASSLGRGPRNLYGYTF.